One sample yielded the 18 T cell receptor beta chains listed below, sequenced in a study of T cell changes during pregnancy in multiple sclerosis. TCRdb's table, derived via immunoSEQ multiplex PCR, lists solely in-frame clones and lacks some. The sample lists roughly 60,000 clones, 85% to 90% occurring once. The starting material was CD4+ T cells from peripheral blood mononuclear cells, obtained in the first trimester of pregnancy. The origin of the receptors is a female donor with multiple sclerosis, enrolled in a pregnancy study.

This chain joins TRBV13 and TRBJ1-2, with 7 bases aligning to TRBD1. V was pared by 5 bases and J by 4 bases, with 4 bases of the junction left unmatched. Germline V gene data show CDR1 as PRHDT and CDR2 as FYEKMQ (reference sequence). The CDR3 is made up of 13 amino acids. The DNA for the CDR3 is TGTGCCAGCAGCGATACAGGGGCCTATGGCTACACCTTC. This codes for CASSDTGAYGYTF. Using reference TRBV13 and TRBJ1-2 for the parts outside the CDR3, the full variable domain is AAGVIQSPRHLIKEKRETATLKCYPIPRHDTVYWYQQGPGQDPQFLISFYEKMQSDKGSIPDRFSAQQFSDYHSELNMSSLELGDSALYFCASSDTGAYGYTFGSGTRLTVV.

This chain connects TRBV2 to TRBJ2-1; unclear D gene. The germline V gene encodes CDR1 SNHLY and CDR2 FYNNEI. The CDR3 consists of 11 residues. Between the trimmed V and J ends, which lost 8 bases and 8 bases, there was a span of 10 bases. The DNA of the CDR3 is TGTGCCAGCTCCTACCCCGATGAGCAGTTCTTC. This translates into CASSYPDEQFF.

V gene TRBV7-6 combines with J gene TRBJ2-5; D is possibly TRBD2 (5 bases). Germline CDR1 SGHVS, CDR2 FNYEAQ. The V end lost 4 bases, the J end lost 2 bases, and 14 bases lay between the germline ends. The CDR3 has 15 amino acids. The CDR3 sequence is CASSSVGSGQETQYF. CDR3 nucleotide sequence: TGTGCCAGCAGCTCCGTTGGGAGCGGACAAGAGACCCAGTACTTC. Variable domain in full (rest from reference TRBV7-6 and TRBJ2-5): GAGVSQSPRYKVTKRGQDVALRCDPISGHVSLYWYRQALGQGPEFLTYFNYEAQQDKSGLPNDRFSAERPEGSISTLTIQRTEQRDSAMYRCASSSVGSGQETQYFGPGTRLLVL.

V usage is TRBV5-1 and J usage is TRBJ2-7, with TRBD1 matching 7 bases. The ends lost 3 bases at V and 0 bases at J; junction bases unmatched: 12. In germline, CDR1 is SGHRS, CDR2 YFSETQ. The CDR3 is made up of 17 amino acids. DNA of the CDR3: TGCGCCAGCAGCTACGGGCTCCGGGACAGTGCCTCCTACGAGCAGTACTTC. It yields the protein CASSYGLRDSASYEQYF.

This chain connects TRBV6-1 to TRBJ2-7; D is perhaps TRBD2 (5 bases). CDR3 length equals 14 residues. Trimming removed 6 bases at V and 1 base at J, with 13 bases between. The V gene's germline CDR1 is MNHNS and CDR2 SASEGT. CDR3: CASRTGIGSYEQYF. The CDR3 nucleotides read TGTGCCAGCAGGACGGGGATTGGGTCCTACGAGCAGTACTTC.

The chain links TRBV19 to TRBJ1-1; the match to TRBD1 covers 7 bases. The germline gives CDR1 LNHDA, CDR2 SQIVND (reference sequence). The length of the CDR3 is 13 residues. V trimming: 4 bases; J trimming: 10 bases; junction bases outside the gene matches: 9. The CDR3 coding sequence is TGTGCCAGTAGTAGGATCGGACAGGCCCGAGCTTTCTTT. Translated: CASSRIGQARAFF.

V and J are TRBV7-9 and TRBJ2-2, with TRBD1 identical over 7 bases. V gave up 5 bases and J gave up 0 bases; unmatched junction bases: 6. The germline gives CDR1 SEHNR, CDR2 FQNEAQ (reference sequence). This CDR3 has 16 residues. CDR3 residues: CASSQRTGTNTGELFF. The CDR3 DNA reads TGTGCCAGCAGCCAACGGACAGGAACGAACACCGGGGAGCTGTTTTTT.

The rearrangement uses TRBV11-2 and TRBJ1-4; D perhaps matches TRBD1 (5 bases). V was shortened by 8 bases and J by 2 bases, with 15 bases between the two germline ends. This CDR3 region has 15 residues. Germline CDR1 SGHAT, CDR2 FQNNGV. CDR3 amino acids: CASQRRGGTNEKLFF. CDR3 coding DNA: TGTGCCAGCCAAAGGAGGGGAGGGACTAATGAAAAACTGTTTTTT.

The chain has TRBV5-4 and TRBJ2-3, with TRBD2 as a possible D gene (6 bases). CDR1 is SGHNT and CDR2 is YYREEE in the germline V gene (reference sequence). V was clipped by 0 bases and J by 2 bases, with 10 bases between them. The CDR3 consists of 15 residues. The CDR3 is CASSLARGNTDTQYF. The CDR3 DNA reads TGTGCCAGCAGCTTGGCTCGCGGGAACACAGATACGCAGTATTTT.

This sequence joins TRBV30 and TRBJ2-1; 7 positions match TRBD2. Germline assignment: CDR1 GTSNPN and CDR2 SVGIG (reference sequence). The V segment lost 1 base and the J segment 3 bases; nucleotides outside the gene matches: 3. There are 14 residues in the CDR3. The CDR3 coding sequence is TGTGCCTGGAGTGCTATAGCGGGCTACAATGAGCAGTTCTTC. Translated: CAWSAIAGYNEQFF.

V and J are TRBV5-8 and TRBJ1-2, with TRBD1 identical over 10 bases. The CDR3 loop spans 15 amino acids. CDR1 SGHTS and CDR2 YDEGEE come from the germline V gene. V lost 4 bases to trimming and J lost 6 bases; unmatched junction nucleotides: 9. CDR3: CASSRPGQGRHGYTF. The CDR3 region has the DNA TGTGCCAGCAGCCGCCCGGGACAGGGGAGGCATGGCTACACCTTC.

The genes are TRBV28 and TRBJ1-1; D possibly corresponds to TRBD1 (5 bases). V was pared by 8 bases and J by 0 bases, with 13 bases between. This CDR3 comprises 14 residues. Germline lookup yields CDR1 MDHEN and CDR2 SYDVKM. The chain's CDR3 is CASGTGALNTEAFF. The CDR3 nucleotides are TGTGCCAGCGGAACAGGCGCTTTGAACACTGAAGCTTTCTTT.

The V call is TRBV7-3, the J call TRBJ2-1; TRBD1 aligns across 7 bases. V dropped 5 bases and J dropped 5; count of bases not matched to a gene: 12. CDR3 length: 16 residues. The germline gives CDR1 SGHTA, CDR2 FQGTGA. The CDR3 DNA sequence: TGTGCCAGCAGCCCAAAAGGGACAGTATTTCACAATGAGCAGTTCTTC. Its translation is CASSPKGTVFHNEQFF. Variable domain in full (rest from reference TRBV7-3 and TRBJ2-1): GAGVSQTPSNKVTEKGKYVELRCDPISGHTALYWYRQSLGQGPEFLIYFQGTGAADDSGLPNDRFFAVRPEGSVSTLKIQRTERGDSAVYLCASSPKGTVFHNEQFFGPGTRLTVL.

This rearrangement joins TRBV7-3 to TRBJ2-1, with a weak D call TRBD2 (5 bases). Germline assignment: CDR1 SGHTA and CDR2 FQGTGA. This CDR3 comprises 17 residues. The ends were cut back, 5 bases at V and 5 bases at J, with 22 bases in the middle. The CDR3 DNA reads TGTGCCAGCAGCAAAATGGGGTTCGGGGTAGGAGACAATGAGCAGTTCTTC. Translating it yields CASSKMGFGVGDNEQFF.

This chain links TRBV6-5 with TRBJ2-7; a weak D match, TRBD1 (6 bases). The CDR3 is 11 amino acids. Germline lookup yields CDR1 MNHEY and CDR2 SVGAGI. Deletions cut 5 bases from V and 10 bases from J, with 12 bases between. The CDR3 DNA reads as TGTGCCAGCAGTCTCGGACAGTCCCAGTACTTC. Protein: CASSLGQSQYF.

The V and J genes are TRBV4-2 and TRBJ2-2; weak D call: TRBD1 (6 bases). The CDR3 length is 15 residues. CDR1 and CDR2 (germline): LGHNA, YNFKEQ. V lost 3 bases, J lost 2 bases, and 10 bases lay in between. CDR3 sequence (DNA): TGTGCCAGCAGCCATCGACAGGCCAACACCGGGGAGCTGTTTTTT. Translated: CASSHRQANTGELFF.

The genes are TRBV11-2 and TRBJ2-1; 10 bases line up with TRBD2. Germline assignment: CDR1 SGHAT and CDR2 FQNNGV. This CDR3 is built from 16 residues. The V and J ends lost 6 bases and 10 bases, in that order; junction bases with no gene match: 15. The CDR3 DNA sequence: TGTGCCAGCAGACTAACCAGCGGGGGGGCTGGTCAAGAGCAGTTCTTC. This translates into CASRLTSGGAGQEQFF.

The chain links TRBV6-5 to TRBJ1-6; 7 bases align to TRBD1. The CDR3 totals 15 residues. With V trimmed by 7 bases and J by 6 bases, 9 bases remained unmatched. The germline V gene encodes CDR1 MNHEY and CDR2 SVGAGI. The DNA for the CDR3 is TGTGCCAGCAAAACAGACAGGGATGCTAATTCACCCCTCCACTTT. Amino acids: CASKTDRDANSPLHF.